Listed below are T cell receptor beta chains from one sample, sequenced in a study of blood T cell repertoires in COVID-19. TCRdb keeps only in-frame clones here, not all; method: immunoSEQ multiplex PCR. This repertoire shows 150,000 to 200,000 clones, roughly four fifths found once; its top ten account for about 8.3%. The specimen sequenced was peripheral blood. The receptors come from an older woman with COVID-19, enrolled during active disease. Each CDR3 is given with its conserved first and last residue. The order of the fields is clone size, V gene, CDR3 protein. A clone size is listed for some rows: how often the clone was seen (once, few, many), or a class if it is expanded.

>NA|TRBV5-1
CASSPQSDTQYF
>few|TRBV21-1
CASNLPSYFTNNEQFF
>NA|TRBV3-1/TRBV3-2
CASSFSGGTSYEQYF
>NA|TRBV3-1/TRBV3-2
CASSQDRLARAGELFF
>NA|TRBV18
CASSPREDQPQHF
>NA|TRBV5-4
CASSLGDSTYEQYF
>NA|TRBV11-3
CASSLDSTGTDTQYF
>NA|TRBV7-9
CASSQRFDSPLHF
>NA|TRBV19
CASSTQRTGYTDTQYF
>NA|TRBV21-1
CASSKSQGSWETQYF
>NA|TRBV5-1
CASSLVGTGGTEAFF
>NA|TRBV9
CASSVGQGVNYGYTF
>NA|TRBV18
CASSPDRVTSNEQFF
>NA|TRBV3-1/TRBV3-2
CASSRLSGDRETQYF
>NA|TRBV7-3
CASSNRGQGGSRANVLTF
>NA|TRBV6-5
CASTPAGAKNIQYF
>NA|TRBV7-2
CASNTRGRGETQYF
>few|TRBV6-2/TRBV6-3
CASSLAAGPYEQYF
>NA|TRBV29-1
CSAWTSGNTYNEQFF
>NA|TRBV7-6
CASSLDGSTDTQYF
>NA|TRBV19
CASTAGPRNIQYF
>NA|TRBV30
CAWISGQGANSPLHF
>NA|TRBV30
CAWSRASEQYF
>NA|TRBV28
CASRRDINSGANVLTF
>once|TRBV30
CAWSVGRHTGELFF
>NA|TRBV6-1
CASSERGVIQPQHF
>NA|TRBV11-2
CASSLGVSGGQETQYF
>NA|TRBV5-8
CASSRQGQVMNTEAFF
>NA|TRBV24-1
CATSDLTSETSTDTQYF
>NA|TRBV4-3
CASSQDIASGSYNEQFF
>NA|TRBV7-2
CASSRDRGVETQYF
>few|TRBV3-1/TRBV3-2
CASRSSPEQYF
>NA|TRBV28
CASSLLQAEKLFF
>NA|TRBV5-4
CASSLRTGTNTEAFF
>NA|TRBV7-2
CASSRRGGSYEQYF
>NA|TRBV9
CASSVAIQGGELFF
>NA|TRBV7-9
CASSPRSGGEQFF
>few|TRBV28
CASSSLGTASNEKLFF
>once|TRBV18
CASTWTGENQPQHF
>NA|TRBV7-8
CASRRDRGGSPLHF
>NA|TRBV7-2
CASSLKLAYEQYF